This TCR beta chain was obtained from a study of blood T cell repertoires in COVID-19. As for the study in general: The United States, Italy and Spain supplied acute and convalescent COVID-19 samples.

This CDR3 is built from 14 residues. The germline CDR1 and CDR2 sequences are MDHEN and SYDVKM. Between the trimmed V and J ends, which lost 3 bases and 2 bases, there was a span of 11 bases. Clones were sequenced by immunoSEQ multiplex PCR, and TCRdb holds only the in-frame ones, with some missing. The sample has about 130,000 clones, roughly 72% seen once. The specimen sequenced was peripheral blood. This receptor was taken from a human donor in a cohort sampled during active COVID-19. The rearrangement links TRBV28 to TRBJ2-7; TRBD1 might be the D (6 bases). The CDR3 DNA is TGTGCCAGCAGTTTGCCCGACAGGACCTACGAGCAGTACTTC. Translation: CASSLPDRTYEQYF.